Shown below are 5 T cell receptor beta chains from a single sample sequenced in a study of OX40 agonist ivuxolimab in advanced cancers. Sequencing was performed with immunoSEQ multiplex PCR; in TCRdb, only in-frame clones are kept and a portion is missing. The table lists some 70,000 clones, less than 90% of them singletons, with roughly 1% in the top ten. Specimen: CD4+ or CD8+ T cells sorted from blood, collected in a trial of the OX40 agonist ivuxolimab. These receptors all come from an adult with an advanced solid tumor such as melanoma, head and neck, liver or kidney cancer.

The rearrangement joins TRBV6-5 to TRBJ2-1; 10 bases line up with TRBD2. J lost 7 bases, V lost 2 bases, and 2 bases had no gene match. In germline, CDR1 is MNHEY, CDR2 SVGAGI. The CDR3 spans 14 residues. CDR3 bases: TGTGCCAGCAGTTACGGACTAGCGGAGAATGAGCAGTTCTTC. Translation gives CASSYGLAENEQFF.

V and J are TRBV9 and TRBJ2-3, with TRBD2 matching over 12 bases. Germline assignment: CDR1 SGDLS and CDR2 YYNGEE. The CDR3 length is 16 residues. V lost 7 bases to trimming and J lost 2 bases; unmatched junction nucleotides: 8. The CDR3 spells CASGRLAGANTDTQYF. DNA of the CDR3: TGTGCCAGCGGCAGACTAGCGGGGGCGAACACAGATACGCAGTATTTT.

The V and J genes are TRBV7-2 and TRBJ1-2, with no clear D. Germline assignment: CDR1 SGHTA and CDR2 FQGNSA. Trimming cost V 1 base and J 4 bases, with 7 bases left between them. CDR3 length: 13 amino acids. Here the CDR3 reads CASSLGPTYGYTF. The CDR3 DNA sequence: TGTGCCAGCAGCTTAGGGCCCACCTATGGCTACACCTTC.

DNA for the CDR3: TGTGCCAGCAGCGTCGTTATCAGTGAGCAGTTCTTC. Its translation: CASSVVISEQFF. This chain links TRBV11-1 with TRBJ2-1; unclear D gene. Trimming shortened V by 5 bases and J by 9 bases, and 11 bases separated the two germline ends. Germline assignment: CDR1 SGHAT and CDR2 FQDESV (reference sequence). This CDR3 region has 12 residues.

J is TRBJ1-3 and V is TRBV29-1, with 9 bases aligning to TRBD1. V was clipped by 6 bases and J by 3 bases; unmatched bases: 18. This CDR3 contains 18 residues. CDR1 SQVTM and CDR2 ANQGSEA come from the germline V gene. The CDR3 coding sequence is TGCAGCGTAAAAAAGAATACAGGGGGCCACTTGAATGGAAACACCATATATTTT. Amino acid sequence: CSVKKNTGGHLNGNTIYF.